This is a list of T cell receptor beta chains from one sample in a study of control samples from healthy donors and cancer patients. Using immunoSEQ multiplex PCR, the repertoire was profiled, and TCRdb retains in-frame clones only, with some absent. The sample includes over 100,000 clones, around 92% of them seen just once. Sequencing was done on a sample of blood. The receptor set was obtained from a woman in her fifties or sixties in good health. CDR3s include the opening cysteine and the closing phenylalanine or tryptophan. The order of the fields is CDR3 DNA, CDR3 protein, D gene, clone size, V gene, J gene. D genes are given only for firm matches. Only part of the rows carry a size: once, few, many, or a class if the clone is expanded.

TGTGCCAGCAGTGATCCCGGGGCCCAAGAGACCCAGTACTTC	CASSDPGAQETQYF	NA	NA	TRBV6-1	TRBJ2-5
TGTGCCAGCGGGGGGGACCGATGGACGACTCGGGGCTACACCTTC	CASGGDRWTTRGYTF	NA	once	TRBV28	TRBJ1-2
TGTGCCAGCAGCTTTGTCAGAGGGTATGGCTACACCTTC	CASSFVRGYGYTF	NA	NA	TRBV5-6	TRBJ1-2
TGTGCCAGCAGGGAATGGGACAGCCTTCACTTC	CASREWDSLHF	TRBD1	NA	TRBV7-9	TRBJ2-7
TGTGCCAGCAGCCAAGGCAGGGGGGGAACAGATACGCAGTATTTT	CASSQGRGGTDTQYF	NA	once	TRBV3-1/TRBV3-2	TRBJ2-3
TGTGCCAGCAGCTTAGTGGGCAGGGGTATTGCTAATGAAAAACTGTTTTTT	CASSLVGRGIANEKLFF	NA	few	TRBV7-9	TRBJ1-4
TGTGCCAGCAGCGCTGGTCTGGGGGCGGACACTGAAGCTTTCTTT	CASSAGLGADTEAFF	NA	NA	TRBV5-6	TRBJ1-1
TGTGCCAGCAGTCCGCGGGGGGGCTCTTCGAATGAGCAGTTCTTC	CASSPRGGSSNEQFF	TRBD2	once	TRBV27	TRBJ2-1
TGTGCCTGGAGTGTACGGCAGAGTCAGCCCCAGCATTTT	CAWSVRQSQPQHF	NA	NA	TRBV30	TRBJ1-5
TGTGCCAGCAGTTACATCGGGACAGGGGAAACTGAAGCTTTCTTT	CASSYIGTGETEAFF	TRBD1	NA	TRBV6-5	TRBJ1-1
TGCGCCAGCAACTTGGACACTAGAACTGAAGCTTTCTTT	CASNLDTRTEAFF	NA	NA	TRBV5-1	TRBJ1-1
TGTGCCAGCAGTCATGACGTCCGGGGGAGAGGCAATGAGCAGTTCTTC	CASSHDVRGRGNEQFF	NA	NA	TRBV6-6	TRBJ2-1
TGCAGCGTTGAGCTAAGGACAGAGAGCACAGATACGCAGTATTTT	CSVELRTESTDTQYF	NA	few	TRBV29-1	TRBJ2-3
TGTGCCAGCAGCCCGGGGGGGTTGGCGAACACTGAAGCTTTCTTT	CASSPGGLANTEAFF	NA	NA	TRBV5-6	TRBJ1-1
TGTGCCAGCCAGACGGTAGCGAGCGGGGCCAACGTCCTGACTTTC	CASQTVASGANVLTF	NA	NA	TRBV27	TRBJ2-6
TGTGCCAGCAGTGACCGGCCGGGACTAGCGGAATTATACGAGCAGTACTTC	CASSDRPGLAELYEQYF	TRBD2	NA	TRBV6-1	TRBJ2-7
TGTGCCAGCAGCGTGGCCTGGGCCAATGAGCAGTTCTTC	CASSVAWANEQFF	NA	NA	TRBV9	TRBJ2-1
TGTGCCAGCAGTTCCATAACAGATACGCAGTATTTT	CASSSITDTQYF	NA	NA	TRBV28	TRBJ2-3
TGCAGCGTTGCATGGAGACAAGAGACCCAGTACTTC	CSVAWRQETQYF	NA	once	TRBV29-1	TRBJ2-5
TGTGCCAGCAGTTACGGACGGAGCAATTCACCCCTCCACTTT	CASSYGRSNSPLHF	NA	NA	TRBV6-5	TRBJ1-6
TGTGCCAGCAGTCTCCTGACCAACACAGATACGCAGTATTTT	CASSLLTNTDTQYF	NA	NA	TRBV6-6	TRBJ2-3
TGTGCCAGCGGGGCCGACAGGGGATTAGGGACTGAAGCTTTCTTT	CASGADRGLGTEAFF	TRBD1	NA	TRBV2	TRBJ1-1
TGTGCCAGCAGTGAAGAGGAAGCTTACACAGATACGCAGTATTTT	CASSEEEAYTDTQYF	NA	once	TRBV25-1	TRBJ2-3
TGTGCCAGCAGTGAGGGGAGACTTCCGGCCTACGAGCAGTACTTC	CASSEGRLPAYEQYF	NA	NA	TRBV2	TRBJ2-7
TGTGCCAGTGGGGGGCGCCGAAGCAATCAGCCCCAGCATTTT	CASGGRRSNQPQHF	NA	NA	TRBV19	TRBJ1-5
TGTGCCAGCAGTGAGGGACAGGGTCTAGCCAAAAACATTCAGTACTTC	CASSEGQGLAKNIQYF	TRBD1	NA	TRBV2	TRBJ2-4
TGCGCCAGCAGTGAGTCTGGGAACACTGAAGCTTTCTTT	CASSESGNTEAFF	NA	once	TRBV10-1	TRBJ1-1
TGTGCCAGCAGCTTGGCCGGACAGTATAGCAATCAGCCCCAGCATTTT	CASSLAGQYSNQPQHF	NA	NA	TRBV5-6	TRBJ1-5
TGTGCCAGCAGCCCCCCCTCAGGGGGCGCCTACGAGCAGTACTTC	CASSPPSGGAYEQYF	TRBD1	NA	TRBV7-9	TRBJ2-7
TGTGCCAGCAAGTGGGATAGCAGTAATGAGCAGTTCTTC	CASKWDSSNEQFF	NA	NA	TRBV2	TRBJ2-1
TGCGCCAGCAGCTATGGACAGAACACTGAAGCTTTCTTT	CASSYGQNTEAFF	NA	NA	TRBV10-1	TRBJ1-1
TGTGCCAGCAGTGAGACTAGCGGGGGGGCTTCCGGGGAGCTGTTTTTT	CASSETSGGASGELFF	TRBD2	NA	TRBV6-1	TRBJ2-2
TGTGCCAGCAGTGCTCGAACAGGGGCGGTTTACTACAATGAGCAGTTCTTC	CASSARTGAVYYNEQFF	TRBD1	NA	TRBV28	TRBJ2-1
TGTGCCAGCAGCCGGGACGGACGCAATCAGCCCCAGCATTTT	CASSRDGRNQPQHF	NA	NA	TRBV6-5	TRBJ1-5
TGCGCCAGCAGCTCCCAGGGGGCTGGAAACACCATATATTTT	CASSSQGAGNTIYF	TRBD1	once	TRBV5-1	TRBJ1-3
TGCAGTGCTAGTCGTCTTACGTACCAAGAGACCCAGTACTTC	CSASRLTYQETQYF	NA	NA	TRBV20-1	TRBJ2-5
TGTGCCACCAGCAGATCCCTCGGGGGGGCGCCCCTGGATGGCTACACCTTC	CATSRSLGGAPLDGYTF	NA	NA	TRBV15	TRBJ1-2
TGCGCCAGCAGCCAAGGCCAAGGCAGGGCGGATGGCTACACCTTC	CASSQGQGRADGYTF	NA	NA	TRBV4-1	TRBJ1-2
TGTGCCAGCAGCACTCGGGGAGGTGGAAACACCATATATTTT	CASSTRGGGNTIYF	NA	NA	TRBV3-1/TRBV3-2	TRBJ1-3
TGTGCCAGCAGCTTAGTCCGACACAGCTACGAGCAGTACTTC	CASSLVRHSYEQYF	NA	NA	TRBV7-8	TRBJ2-7
TGTGCCAGCAGCTTAAGAATGGACACTGAAGCTTTCTTT	CASSLRMDTEAFF	NA	NA	TRBV7-8	TRBJ1-1
TGTGCCAGCAGTAGCGACCTCGGGACTAGCGGCCGATACGAGCAGTACTTC	CASSSDLGTSGRYEQYF	TRBD2	NA	TRBV27	TRBJ2-7
TGCGCCAGCAGCTTGGATCGGACAGGGGCGGCCGAGCAGTACTTC	CASSLDRTGAAEQYF	TRBD1	NA	TRBV5-1	TRBJ2-7
TGTGCCAGCAGCTTACTAGGATTTTACAATGAGCAGTTCTTC	CASSLLGFYNEQFF	NA	NA	TRBV7-9	TRBJ2-1
TGTGCCAGCAGAGACAGGGGCTACGAGCAGTACTTC	CASRDRGYEQYF	TRBD1	NA	TRBV27	TRBJ2-7
TGTGCCAGTAGTCTGGGGGCTGATTATAATTCACCCCTCCACTTT	CASSLGADYNSPLHF	NA	NA	TRBV19	TRBJ1-6